This TCR beta chain comes out of a study of PD-L1 blockade in urothelial cancer. Study-wide context: Atezolizumab 1,200 mg was given intravenously every 3 weeks, starting 2014. Blood analysis occurred 3 weeks (second dose) and 6 weeks after treatment start.

Synthetic analogs of TCR templates were spiked into every PCR. The protocol was immunoSEQ multiplex PCR, while the TCRdb copy is restricted to in-frame clones and leaves out a portion. The sample holds tens of thousands of clones, 81% seen once. Sample numbers ranged from 1 to 8 per patient, encompassing pretreatment and on-treatment collections. The TCR originated in a man aged 70-80 years with urothelial cancer. Specimen: PBMCs, collected around atezolizumab (anti-PD-L1) treatment.

CDR3: CASSVEGQESIYGNTIYF. CDR3 bases: TGTGCCAGCAGCGTAGAGGGACAGGAGTCGATCTATGGAAACACCATATATTTT. The J gene is TRBJ1-3, the V gene TRBV9; 8 bases fit TRBD1. This CDR3 is 18 amino acids long. Germline loops: CDR1 SGDLS, CDR2 YYNGEE. The junction had 11 bases not matched to a gene; V was cut back by 0 bases and J by 3 bases. Supplemented by reference TRBV9 and TRBJ1-3, the full variable domain reads DSGVTQTPKHLITATGQRVTLRCSPRSGDLSVYWYQQSLDQGLQFLIQYYNGEERAKGNILERFSAQQFPDLHSELNLSSLELGDSALYFCASSVEGQESIYGNTIYFGEGSWLTVV.